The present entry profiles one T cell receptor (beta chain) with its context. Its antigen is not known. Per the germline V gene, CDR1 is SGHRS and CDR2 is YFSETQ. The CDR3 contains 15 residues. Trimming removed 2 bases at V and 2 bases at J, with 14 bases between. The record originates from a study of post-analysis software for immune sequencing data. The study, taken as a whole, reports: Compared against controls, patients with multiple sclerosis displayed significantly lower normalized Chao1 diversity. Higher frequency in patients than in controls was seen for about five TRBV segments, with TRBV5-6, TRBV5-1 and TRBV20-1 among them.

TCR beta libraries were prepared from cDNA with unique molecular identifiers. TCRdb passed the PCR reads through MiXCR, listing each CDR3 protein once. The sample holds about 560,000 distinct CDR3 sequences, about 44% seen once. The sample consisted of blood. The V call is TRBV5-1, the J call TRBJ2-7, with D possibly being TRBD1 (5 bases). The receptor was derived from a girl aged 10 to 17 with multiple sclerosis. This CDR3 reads CASSFDTGVTYEQYF. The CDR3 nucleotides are TGCGCCAGCAGCTTTGATACAGGTGTCACCTACGAGCAGTACTTC.